One and the same sample provided the 32 T cell receptor beta chains below, sequenced in a study of identical twins. TCRdb re-called the 5' RACE reads with MiXCR, one entry per CDR3 protein. Altogether nearly 200,000 distinct CDR3 sequences are present, about a sixth being singletons, with the ten largest covering 35% to 45%. These same records also appear under a second study, on T cells expressing NK-cell markers.

The sequencing input was CD8+ T cells sorted from blood. The receptors were sampled from a woman between 18 and 29 years old in good health.

This clonotype was recorded a few times. The gene calls are TRBV20-1 and TRBJ2-1, with 10 positions matching TRBD2. The germline V gene has CDR1 DFQATT and CDR2 SNEGSKA (reference sequence). The CDR3 totals 19 residues. Trimming cost V 5 bases and J 0 bases; bases outside gene matches: 16. The CDR3 bases are TGCAGTGCTTCCCTGCGGACTAGCGGCGGCTTAAGCTCCTACAATGAGCAGTTCTTC. As protein: CSASLRTSGGLSSYNEQFF.

The chain carries TRBV20-1 and TRBJ1-1; TRBD1 agrees at 7 bases. CDR3 length equals 17 residues. Germline CDR1 DFQATT, CDR2 SNEGSKA (reference sequence). The J segment lost 1 base and the V segment lost 4 bases, leaving 15 bases of the junction unmatched. CDR3 in DNA: TGCAGTGCTACCAGGGACAGCCGTTTTATCTCGAACACTGAAGCTTTCTTT. The encoded protein is CSATRDSRFISNTEAFF.

This chain joins TRBV29-1 and TRBJ1-1; no clear D. Germline CDR1 reads SQVTM; CDR2 reads ANQGSEA. V shed 3 bases and J shed 4 bases, with 3 bases lying between them. There are 10 residues in the CDR3. The CDR3 reads CSVEGTEAFF. The CDR3 region has the DNA TGCAGCGTTGAGGGCACTGAAGCTTTCTTT.

This rearrangement joins TRBV7-6 to TRBJ2-4; no definite D call. From germline, CDR1 is SGHVS and CDR2 FNYEAQ. The CDR3 length is 13 residues. Trimming removed 5 bases at V and 7 bases at J, with 12 bases between. The CDR3 sequence is CASSSPGRNIQYF. The CDR3 region has the DNA TGTGCCAGCAGCAGCCCCGGACGGAACATTCAGTACTTC.

The rearrangement uses TRBV7-9 and TRBJ2-1, with a tentative D call TRBD2 (5 bases). The germline gives CDR1 SEHNR, CDR2 FQNEAQ (reference sequence). The CDR3 is made up of 12 amino acids. Deletions cut 0 bases from V and 8 bases from J, with 5 bases between. CDR3 sequence: CASSLAADEQFF. The CDR3 DNA reads TGTGCCAGCAGCTTAGCAGCGGATGAGCAGTTCTTC.

This clonotype was detected only a few times. The rearrangement uses TRBV6-1 and TRBJ2-1; D perhaps matches TRBD1 (6 bases). Germline-derived CDR1 and CDR2 are MNHNS and SASEGT. This CDR3 region has 15 residues. V gave up 7 bases and J gave up 5 bases, with 18 bases separating them. The CDR3 DNA reads as TGTGCCAGCACCAAATACAGGGAGAGGAACAATGAGCAGTTCTTC. This codes for CASTKYRERNNEQFF.

This clonotype was observed a few times. V and J are TRBV27 and TRBJ1-1; D gene uncertain. This CDR3 spans 14 amino acids. CDR1 MNHEY and CDR2 SMNVEV come from the germline V gene (reference sequence). The V gene lost 1 base and the J gene lost 2 bases, with 8 bases spanning the gap. The CDR3 protein is CASSLFGGNTEAFF. CDR3 DNA: TGTGCCAGCAGTTTATTCGGCGGAAACACTGAAGCTTTCTTT.

The V and J genes are TRBV20-1 and TRBJ1-2; 10 bases match TRBD1. This CDR3 region has 17 residues. Losses at the gene ends were 5 bases for V and 3 bases for J; bases not matched to a gene: 15. Germline V gives CDR1 DFQATT, CDR2 SNEGSKA (reference sequence). The CDR3 region is CSALPRQGANGHYGYTF. The DNA of the CDR3 is TGCAGTGCTCTCCCTCGACAGGGGGCTAACGGGCACTATGGCTACACCTTC.

This clonotype was counted many times. This chain uses TRBV12-3 or TRBV12-4 with TRBJ2-7; the D is unclear. The length of the CDR3 is 14 residues. V lost 4 bases to trimming and J lost 2 bases, with 12 bases between them. The CDR3: CASSSTAIPYEQYF. In DNA, the CDR3 is TGTGCCAGCAGTTCGACCGCTATTCCCTACGAGCAGTACTTC.

The rearrangement joins TRBV7-4 to TRBJ1-1, with D unresolved. Germline V CDR1 and CDR2: SGHVT, SQSDAQ. The CDR3 runs 19 residues. The V and J ends lost 11 bases and 1 base respectively, with 32 bases between them. The CDR3 DNA reads as TGTGCCTCCTGCCCGATCAAGATTACCACCTTATACGGGAACACTGAAGCTTTCTTT. Translated: CASCPIKITTLYGNTEAFF.

This sequence joins TRBV27 and TRBJ2-3, with TRBD2 matching 8 bases. Germline-derived CDR1 and CDR2 are MNHEY and SMNVEV (reference sequence). CDR3 length: 16 residues. Trimming took 3 bases from V and 0 from J; bases not matched to a gene: 5. In DNA, the CDR3 is TGTGCCAGCAGTTTTATCGGGACTAGTAGCACAGATACGCAGTATTTT. Its protein is CASSFIGTSSTDTQYF.

The chain is built from TRBV3-1 and TRBJ2-7; a weak D match, TRBD1 (5 bases). Germline assignment: CDR1 LGHDT and CDR2 YNNKEL (reference sequence). The CDR3 covers 18 residues. The ends were cut back, 2 bases at V and 5 bases at J, with 25 bases in the middle. The CDR3 sequence is CASSQLPGRKGTANEQYF. CDR3 bases: TGTGCCAGCAGCCAACTCCCAGGGCGGAAGGGCACCGCCAACGAGCAGTACTTC.

In its sample, this clonotype was seen a few times. This chain uses TRBV20-1 with TRBJ2-1; 8 bases line up with TRBD1. The V segment lost 0 bases and the J segment 5 bases; nucleotides outside the gene matches: 6. Germline V gene lookup returns CDR1 DFQATT and CDR2 SNEGSKA (reference sequence). There are 15 residues in the CDR3. DNA for the CDR3: TGCAGTGCTAGAGATCGGACAGGGCGGAACAATGAGCAGTTCTTC. It codes for CSARDRTGRNNEQFF.

This clonotype was counted between two and nine times. This chain uses TRBV7-9 with TRBJ1-1; D ambiguous. V was pared by 5 bases and J by 2 bases, with 9 bases between. Germline V gene sequence: CDR1 SEHNR, CDR2 FQNEAQ (reference sequence). The CDR3 is 13 residues long. CDR3 DNA: TGTGCCAGCAGCGATCGGGTCAACACTGAAGCTTTCTTT. Translated, it gives CASSDRVNTEAFF. Variable domain in full (rest from reference TRBV7-9 and TRBJ1-1): DTGVSQNPRHKITKRGQNVTFRCDPISEHNRLYWYRQTLGQGPEFLTYFQNEAQLEKSRLLSDRFSAERPKGSFSTLEIQRTEQGDSAMYLCASSDRVNTEAFFGQGTRLTVV.

The J gene is TRBJ1-5, the V gene TRBV28; 8 bases match TRBD1. Looked up from germline, CDR1 is MDHEN and CDR2 is SYDVKM. This CDR3 is 18 amino acids long. V trimming: 6 bases; J trimming: 0 bases; junction bases outside the gene matches: 13. The CDR3 bases are TGTGCCAGCAGCCTCTACCCCCCAGGGGGCTATAGCAATCAGCCCCAGCATTTT. Amino acids: CASSLYPPGGYSNQPQHF. The variable domain in full, with the rest retrieved from reference TRBV28 and TRBJ1-5, is DVKVTQSSRYLVKRTGEKVFLECVQDMDHENMFWYRQDPGLGLRLIYFSYDVKMKEKGDIPEGYSVSREKKERFSLILESASTNQTSMYLCASSLYPPGGYSNQPQHFGDGTRLSIL.

This sequence joins TRBV19 and TRBJ2-1; 12 nucleotides line up with TRBD2. Germline values: CDR1 LNHDA, CDR2 SQIVND (reference sequence). Germline trimming cut 3 bases from V and 9 bases from J; bases unmatched to any gene: 6. The CDR3 is 15 residues long. The CDR3 loop is CASSISSGRATEQFF. The CDR3 DNA reads as TGTGCCAGTAGTATCTCTAGCGGGAGGGCCACTGAGCAGTTCTTC. Combining the CDR3 with reference TRBV19 and TRBJ2-1 gives the whole variable domain DGGITQSPKYLFRKEGQNVTLSCEQNLNHDAMYWYRQDPGQGLRLIYYSQIVNDFQKGDIAEGYSVSREKKESFPLTVTSAQKNPTAFYLCASSISSGRATEQFFGPGTRLTVL.

This clonotype was found a few times. The chain carries TRBV9 and TRBJ2-2; D is undetermined. This CDR3 contains 13 residues. V was pared by 5 bases and J by 6 bases, with 11 bases between. In germline, CDR1 is SGDLS, CDR2 YYNGEE. The CDR3 coding sequence is TGTGCCAGCAGTCGACCCGCACCCGGGGAGCTGTTTTTT. Its translation: CASSRPAPGELFF.

CDR3: CASRDRGGNYGYTF. In DNA, the CDR3 is TGTGCCAGCAGAGACAGGGGGGGAAACTATGGCTACACCTTC. This chain joins TRBV3-1 and TRBJ1-2; 9 bases fit TRBD1. The CDR3 is made up of 14 amino acids. Germline V gene sequence: CDR1 LGHDT, CDR2 YNNKEL (reference sequence). V lost 6 bases, J lost 2 bases, and 4 bases stayed unmatched.

This chain joins TRBV25-1 and TRBJ1-4; 10 nucleotides line up with TRBD1. Per germline, CDR1 MGHDK and CDR2 SYGVNS. The CDR3 is 17 residues long. With V trimmed by 3 bases and J by 6 bases, 10 bases remained unmatched. CDR3 amino acids: CASSDDHWDRGYEKLFF. In DNA form, the CDR3 reads TGTGCCAGCAGTGATGACCACTGGGACAGGGGTTATGAAAAACTGTTTTTT.

The chain links TRBV14 to TRBJ1-4, with D tentatively TRBD1 (5 bases). Germline V lookup: CDR1 SGHDN, CDR2 FVKESK. V lost 0 bases to trimming and J lost 8 bases, with 13 bases between them. The CDR3 sequence is 15 residues long. For the CDR3, the DNA is TGTGCCAGCAGCCAAGAACGGGGGATTGTCGAAAAACTGTTTTTT. It yields the protein CASSQERGIVEKLFF.

The CDR3 protein is CASSPGGAGETQYF. As DNA, the CDR3 is TGTGCCAGCAGCCCAGGGGGGGCAGGAGAGACCCAGTACTTC. V gene TRBV12-3 or TRBV12-4 combines with J gene TRBJ2-5; possibly TRBD1 or TRBD2 for D (7 bases each). V was clipped by 6 bases and J by 4 bases, with 15 bases between them. This CDR3 region has 14 residues.

This clonotype was seen just once. The chain couples TRBV15 to TRBJ2-6, with 10 nucleotides matching TRBD1. This CDR3 spans 18 amino acids. J was trimmed by 0 bases and V by 8 bases; bases with no gene match: 10. Germline assignment: CDR1 LNHNV and CDR2 YYDKDF (reference sequence). In nucleotides, the CDR3 is TGTGCCACCCGGGACAGGGGTCCGGGGAGCTCTGGGGCCAACGTCCTGACTTTC. This codes for CATRDRGPGSSGANVLTF.

This chain links TRBV20-1 with TRBJ2-7; 9 bases are a match to TRBD2. The CDR3 covers 12 residues. Germline loops: CDR1 DFQATT, CDR2 SNEGSKA (reference sequence). V dropped 3 bases and J dropped 10; count of bases not matched to a gene: 7. The CDR3 sequence: CSASRVAGDQYF. The CDR3 coding sequence is TGCAGTGCTAGTAGGGTAGCGGGAGATCAGTACTTC.

The CDR3 sequence: CASSWDGINEKLFF. The CDR3 coding sequence is TGTGCCAGCAGTTGGGACGGAATTAATGAAAAACTGTTTTTT. V is TRBV27 and J is TRBJ1-4; tentative D call: TRBD1 (5 bases). CDR3 size: 14 residues. The V and J ends lost 4 bases and 4 bases respectively, with 10 bases between them. Looked up from germline, CDR1 is MNHEY and CDR2 is SMNVEV (reference sequence).

About this clonotype: This may stem from a read error, because a much larger clone lies one nucleotide away. The gene calls are TRBV7-9 and TRBJ1-1; D is undetermined. Germline V gives CDR1 SEHNR, CDR2 FQNEAQ (reference sequence). The CDR3 covers 12 residues. Trimming removed 3 bases at V and 4 bases at J, with 6 bases between. The chain's CDR3 is CASSFGITEAFF. In DNA, the CDR3 is TGTGCCAGCAGCTTTGGGATCACTGAAGCTTTCTTT.

This clonotype was counted only a few times. The chain has TRBV5-1 and TRBJ2-2; D possibly uses TRBD1 or TRBD2 (5 bases each). Trimming left V 1 base short and J 5 bases short, with 18 bases between. Per the germline V gene, CDR1 is SGHRS and CDR2 is YFSETQ. The CDR3 is 17 residues long. CDR3 protein: CASSLRDGIAGTGELFF. For the CDR3, the DNA is TGCGCCAGCAGCTTGAGGGACGGCATCGCAGGGACCGGGGAGCTGTTTTTT.

This chain's CDR3 is CASSLGSGRAADTQYF. The CDR3 nucleotides read TGTGCCAGCAGTTTAGGTAGCGGGAGGGCGGCAGATACGCAGTATTTT. The chain couples TRBV12-3 or TRBV12-4 to TRBJ2-3, with TRBD2 matching over 11 bases. J lost 4 bases, V lost 1 base, and 4 bases had no gene match. The CDR3 spans 16 residues.

The chain's CDR3 is CASSSPRQGGRYEQYF. CDR3 in DNA: TGTGCCAGCAGTTCCCCCCGTCAGGGAGGCCGTTACGAGCAGTACTTC. The rearrangement uses TRBV12-3 or TRBV12-4 and TRBJ2-7; D is perhaps TRBD2 (6 bases). The CDR3 has 16 residues. V was shortened by 4 bases and J by 4 bases, with 20 bases between the two germline ends.

This clonotype appeared a few times. The gene calls are TRBV9 and TRBJ2-5, with D possibly TRBD2 on 5 matching bases. Germline values: CDR1 SGDLS, CDR2 YYNGEE. V lost 0 bases and J 2 bases, leaving 5 bases between the germline ends. The CDR3 sequence is 13 residues long. In DNA, the CDR3 is TGTGCCAGCAGCGTAGCGGGGCAAGAGACCCAGTACTTC. Translation: CASSVAGQETQYF.

This clonotype was seen more than once but under ten times. The V and J genes are TRBV27 and TRBJ2-7; D possibly uses TRBD1 or TRBD2 (6 bases each). CDR3 size: 16 residues. Germline CDR1 reads MNHEY; CDR2 reads SMNVEV (reference sequence). V was clipped by 2 bases and J by 3 bases, with 17 bases between them. The CDR3 is CASSLGGGTSIYEQYF. DNA for the CDR3: TGTGCCAGCAGTTTAGGGGGCGGGACCTCCATCTACGAGCAGTACTTC.

This clonotype was seen ten or more times. The rearrangement links TRBV6-5 to TRBJ2-7, with 13 bases aligning to TRBD2. Germline CDR1 reads MNHEY; CDR2 reads SVGAGI. V dropped 5 bases and J dropped 4; count of bases not matched to a gene: 8. The CDR3 has 16 residues. The CDR3, as DNA: TGTGCCAGCAGTAACCCGACTAGCGGGAGGCCGTACGAGCAGTACTTC. This encodes CASSNPTSGRPYEQYF.

This clonotype turned up a few times. V usage is TRBV12-3 or TRBV12-4 and J usage is TRBJ2-2, with 11 bases lining up with TRBD2. The J segment lost 6 bases and the V segment lost 8 bases, leaving 8 bases of the junction unmatched. There are 15 residues in the CDR3. The CDR3 here is CASRSSGGPPGELFF. CDR3 coding DNA: TGTGCCAGCCGGTCTAGCGGGGGGCCCCCCGGGGAGCTGTTTTTT.